This T cell receptor (beta chain) was captured by sequencing in a study of T cells in localized non-small cell lung cancer. Broader study findings: Appearances in adjacent lung were noted for a median approximately 50 of the top 100 tumor clones. Tumor trailed uninvolved adjacent lung in T cell clonality, which peaked there.

Germline V gene lookup returns CDR1 SGHAT and CDR2 FQNNGV. J gave up 8 bases and V 5 bases, and 5 bases lay outside the gene matches. This CDR3 has 14 residues. With respect to this clone: Its antigen is not identified.

Produced via immunoSEQ multiplex PCR; TCRdb's table is partial and in-frame only. The sample consists of about 30,000 clones, 88% of them appearing once. The V and J genes are TRBV11-2 and TRBJ2-1, with TRBD2 matching 11 bases. This TCR came from an older female donor with stage III squamous cell lung carcinoma. Sequencing was performed on peripheral blood, taken before any cancer treatment. CDR3 coding DNA: TGTGCCAGCAGCGCCACTAGCGGGGGCCATGAGCAGTTCTTC. Its protein product is CASSATSGGHEQFF.